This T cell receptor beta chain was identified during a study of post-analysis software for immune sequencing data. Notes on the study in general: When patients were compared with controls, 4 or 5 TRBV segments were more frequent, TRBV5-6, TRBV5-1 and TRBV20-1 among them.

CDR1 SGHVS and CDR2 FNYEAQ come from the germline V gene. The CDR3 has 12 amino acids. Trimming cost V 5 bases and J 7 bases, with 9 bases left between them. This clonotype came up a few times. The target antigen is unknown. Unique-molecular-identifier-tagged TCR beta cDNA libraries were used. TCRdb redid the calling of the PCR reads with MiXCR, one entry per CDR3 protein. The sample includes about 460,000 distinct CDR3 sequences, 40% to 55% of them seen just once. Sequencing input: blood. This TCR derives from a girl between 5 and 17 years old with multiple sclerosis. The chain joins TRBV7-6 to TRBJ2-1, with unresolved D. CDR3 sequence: CASSTRPNEQFF. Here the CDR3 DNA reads TGTGCCAGCAGCACCAGACCGAATGAGCAGTTCTTC.